This T cell receptor beta chain was identified during a study of Graves' ophthalmopathy and Graves' hyperthyroidism. Notes on the study in general: For separating ophthalmopathy from stable hyperthyroidism, a 13-signature model gave around 86% sensitivity and 81.08% specificity.

With 0 bases removed from V and 2 bases from J, the gap between germline ends came to 10 bases. The CDR3 contains 14 residues. Germline lookup yields CDR1 DFQATT and CDR2 SNEGSKA (reference sequence). As diagnostic evidence, clinical symptoms, serum thyroxine, TRAb, thyroid ultrasound and orbital computed tomography were relied upon. Details on this clonotype: Its target is not known.

Amplification of TCR beta CDR3 regions used RNA transcripts. The library came from an HTBI-primed first-round RT-PCR and a second-round multiplex PCR. TCRdb analysed the multiplex PCR reads with MiXCR anew, one entry per CDR3 protein. In the table there are over a million distinct CDR3 sequences, about 38% of which are singletons. The chain has TRBV20-1 and TRBJ1-2, with D unresolved. Sequencing was performed on peripheral blood or thyroid tissue (not recorded which). The TCR was taken from an adult man with Graves' hyperthyroidism. The CDR3 coding sequence is TGCAGTGCTAGAGATCTGGCCAGGAACTATGGCTACACCTTC. This encodes CSARDLARNYGYTF.